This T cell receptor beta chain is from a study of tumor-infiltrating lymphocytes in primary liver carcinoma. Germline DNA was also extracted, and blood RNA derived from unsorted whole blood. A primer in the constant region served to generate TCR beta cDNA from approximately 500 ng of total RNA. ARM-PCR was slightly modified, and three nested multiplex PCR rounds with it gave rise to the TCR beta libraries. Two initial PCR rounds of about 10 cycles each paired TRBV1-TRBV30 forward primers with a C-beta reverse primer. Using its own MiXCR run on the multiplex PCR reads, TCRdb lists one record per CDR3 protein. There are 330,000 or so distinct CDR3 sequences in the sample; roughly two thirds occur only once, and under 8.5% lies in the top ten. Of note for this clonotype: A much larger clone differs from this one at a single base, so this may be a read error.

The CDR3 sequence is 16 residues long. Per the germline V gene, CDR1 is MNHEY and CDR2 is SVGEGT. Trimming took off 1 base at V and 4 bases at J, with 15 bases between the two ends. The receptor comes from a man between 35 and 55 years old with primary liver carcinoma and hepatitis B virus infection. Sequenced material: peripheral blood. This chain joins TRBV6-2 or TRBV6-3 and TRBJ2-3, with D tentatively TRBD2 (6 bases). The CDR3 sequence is CASSYFAASSADTQYF. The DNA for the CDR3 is TGTGCCAGCAGTTACTTCGCGGCGTCTAGCGCAGATACGCAGTATTTT.